This TCR beta chain appears in the sequencing data of a study of post-analysis software for immune sequencing data. Broader study findings: Diversity measured as normalized Chao1 was significantly lower in multiple sclerosis patients than in controls. Four or five TRBV segments were more frequent in patients than controls; TRBV5-6, TRBV5-1 and TRBV20-1 belonged to this group. Samples prepared in the same batch strongly co-clustered by F measure.

Trimming removed 1 base from V and 7 bases from J, with 11 bases in between. CDR1 SEHNR and CDR2 FQNEAQ come from the germline V gene (reference sequence). CDR3 length: 15 amino acids. The authors incorporated unique molecular identifiers into the TCR beta cDNA libraries. Researchers reported 550,000 or so cDNA molecules coming from approximately 1 to 10 million T cells. TCRdb used MiXCR to reprocess the PCR reads, holding one entry per CDR3 protein. The table shows fewer than 550,000 distinct CDR3 sequences, with around 34% occurring only once. Regarding this clonotype: Its antigen remains unidentified.

The rearrangement uses TRBV7-9 and TRBJ1-6; D gene uncertain. Sequencing was carried out using blood. This sequence was found in a girl aged 2-17 years with multiple sclerosis. CDR3 loop: CASSLGGPGNSPLHF. For the CDR3, the DNA is TGTGCCAGCAGCTTAGGCGGACCAGGAAATTCACCCCTCCACTTT.